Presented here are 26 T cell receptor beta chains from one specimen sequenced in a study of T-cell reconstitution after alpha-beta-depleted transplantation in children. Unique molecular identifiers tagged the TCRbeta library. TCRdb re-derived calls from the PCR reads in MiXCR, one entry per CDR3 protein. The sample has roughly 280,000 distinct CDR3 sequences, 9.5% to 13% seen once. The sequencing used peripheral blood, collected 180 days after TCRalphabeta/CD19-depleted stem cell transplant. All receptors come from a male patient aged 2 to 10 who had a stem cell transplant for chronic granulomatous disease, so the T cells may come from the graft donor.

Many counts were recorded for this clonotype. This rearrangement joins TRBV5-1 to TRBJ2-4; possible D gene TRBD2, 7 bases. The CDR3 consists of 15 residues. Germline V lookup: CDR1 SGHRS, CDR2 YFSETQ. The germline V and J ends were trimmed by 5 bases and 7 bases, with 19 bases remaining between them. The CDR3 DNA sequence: TGCGCCAGCAGTACTGGGGGGGCAGGTATTAACATTCAGTACTTC. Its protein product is CASSTGGAGINIQYF.

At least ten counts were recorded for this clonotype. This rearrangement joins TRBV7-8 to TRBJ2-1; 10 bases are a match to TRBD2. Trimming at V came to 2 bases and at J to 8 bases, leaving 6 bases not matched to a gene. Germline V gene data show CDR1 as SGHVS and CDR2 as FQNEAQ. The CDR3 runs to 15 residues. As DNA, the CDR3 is TGTGCCAGCAGCTTACTAGCGGGAGTGAGGGATGAGCAGTTCTTC. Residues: CASSLLAGVRDEQFF.

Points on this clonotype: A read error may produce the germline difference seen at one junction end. The CDR3 loop is CCAREGLAGGPYNEQFF. DNA of the CDR3: TGCTGTGCTAGAGAGGGACTAGCGGGGGGACCCTACAATGAGCAGTTCTTC. This rearrangement joins TRBV20-1 to TRBJ2-1; 15 bases line up with TRBD2. The CDR3 has 17 residues. Looked up from germline, CDR1 is DFQATT and CDR2 is SNEGSKA (reference sequence).

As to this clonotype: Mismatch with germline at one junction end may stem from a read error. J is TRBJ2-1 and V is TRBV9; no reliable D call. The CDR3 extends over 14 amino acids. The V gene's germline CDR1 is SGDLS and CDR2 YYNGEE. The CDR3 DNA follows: TGTGCCAGCAGCGTATCGGGCTCCTCCAATGAGCAGTTCTTC. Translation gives CASSVSGSSNEQFF.

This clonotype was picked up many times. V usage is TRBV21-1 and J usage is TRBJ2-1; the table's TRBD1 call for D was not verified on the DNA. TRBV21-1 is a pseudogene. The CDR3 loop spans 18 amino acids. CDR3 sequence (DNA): TGTGCCAGCAGCCCCCGGACAGGGGAATATGTCCATGTCGATGAGCAGTTCTTC. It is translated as CASSPRTGEYVHVDEQFF.

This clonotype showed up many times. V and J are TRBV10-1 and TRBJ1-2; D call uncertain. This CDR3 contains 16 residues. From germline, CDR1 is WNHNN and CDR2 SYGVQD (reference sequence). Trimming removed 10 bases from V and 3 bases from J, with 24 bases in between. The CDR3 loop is CATRPAAELDDYGYTF. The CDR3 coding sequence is TGCGCCACCAGGCCGGCGGCAGAACTAGACGACTATGGCTACACCTTC.

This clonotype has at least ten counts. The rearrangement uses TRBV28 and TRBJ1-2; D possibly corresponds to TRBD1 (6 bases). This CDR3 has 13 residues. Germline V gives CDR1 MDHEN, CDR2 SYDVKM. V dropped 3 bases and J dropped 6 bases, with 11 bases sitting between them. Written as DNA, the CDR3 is TGTGCCAGCAGTTTTTGGGGGGCGAATGGCTACACCTTC. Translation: CASSFWGANGYTF.

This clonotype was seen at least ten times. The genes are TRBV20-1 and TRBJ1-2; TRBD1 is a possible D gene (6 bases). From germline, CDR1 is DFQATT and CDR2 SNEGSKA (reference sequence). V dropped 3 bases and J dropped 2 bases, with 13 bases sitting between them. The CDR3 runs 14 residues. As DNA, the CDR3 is TGCAGTGCTAGCTTCGCCAGGGGAAACTATGGCTACACCTTC. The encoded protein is CSASFARGNYGYTF.

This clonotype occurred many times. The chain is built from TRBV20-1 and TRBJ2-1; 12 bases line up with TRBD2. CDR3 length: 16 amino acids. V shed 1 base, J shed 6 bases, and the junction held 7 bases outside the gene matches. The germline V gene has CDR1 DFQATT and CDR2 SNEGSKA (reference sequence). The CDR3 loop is CSARVWLAGGPNEQFF. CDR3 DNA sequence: TGCAGTGCTAGAGTTTGGCTAGCGGGAGGGCCCAATGAGCAGTTCTTC.

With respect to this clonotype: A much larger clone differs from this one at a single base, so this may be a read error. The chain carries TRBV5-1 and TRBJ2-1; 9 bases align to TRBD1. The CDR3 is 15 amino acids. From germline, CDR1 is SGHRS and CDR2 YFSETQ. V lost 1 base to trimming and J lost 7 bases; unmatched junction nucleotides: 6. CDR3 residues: CASSLLGDRVNEQFF. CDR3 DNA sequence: TGCGCCAGCAGCTTGTTAGGGGACAGGGTGAATGAGCAGTTCTTC.

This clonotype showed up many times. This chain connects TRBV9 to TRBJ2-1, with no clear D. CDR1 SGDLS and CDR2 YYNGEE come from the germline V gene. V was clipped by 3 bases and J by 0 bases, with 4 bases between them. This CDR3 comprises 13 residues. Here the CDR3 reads CASSAGSYNEQFF. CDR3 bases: TGTGCCAGCAGCGCCGGCTCCTACAATGAGCAGTTCTTC.

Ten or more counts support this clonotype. The CDR3 loop is CASSPGGARETQYF. In nucleotides, the CDR3 is TGCGCCAGCAGCCCCGGCGGGGCCCGGGAGACCCAGTACTTC. V is TRBV5-1 and J is TRBJ2-5; D might be TRBD2 (6 bases). The CDR3 has 14 residues. Trimming pared 4 bases from V and 5 bases from J, leaving 15 bases between. Germline assignment: CDR1 SGHRS and CDR2 YFSETQ.

CDR3 DNA sequence: TGTGCCAGCAGCCCAGCAGGGGCCTCTGGAAACACCATATATTTT. Translation gives CASSPAGASGNTIYF. The chain recombines TRBV7-9 with TRBJ1-3, with a tentative D call TRBD1 (6 bases). The CDR3 has 15 amino acids. Deletions cut 5 bases from V and 0 bases from J, with 11 bases between. The germline gives CDR1 SEHNR, CDR2 FQNEAQ (reference sequence).

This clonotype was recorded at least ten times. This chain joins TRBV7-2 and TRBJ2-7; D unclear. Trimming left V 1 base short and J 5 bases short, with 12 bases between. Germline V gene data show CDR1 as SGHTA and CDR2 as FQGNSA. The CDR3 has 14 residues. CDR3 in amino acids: CASSLGLVINEQYF. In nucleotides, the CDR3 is TGTGCCAGCAGCTTAGGCCTAGTTATCAACGAGCAGTACTTC. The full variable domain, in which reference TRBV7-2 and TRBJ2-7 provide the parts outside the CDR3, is GAGVSQSPSNKVTEKGKDVELRCDPISGHTALYWYRQSLGQGLEFLIYFQGNSAPDKSGLPSDRFSAERTGGSVSTLTIQRTQQEDSAVYLCASSLGLVINEQYFGPGTRLTVT.

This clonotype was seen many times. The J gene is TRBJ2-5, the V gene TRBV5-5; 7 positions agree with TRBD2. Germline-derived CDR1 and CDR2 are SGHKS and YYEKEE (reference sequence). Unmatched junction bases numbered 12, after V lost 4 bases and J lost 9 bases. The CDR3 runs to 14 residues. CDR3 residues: CASSPIRDAGAQYF. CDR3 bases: TGTGCCAGCAGCCCGATCAGGGACGCGGGGGCCCAGTACTTC.

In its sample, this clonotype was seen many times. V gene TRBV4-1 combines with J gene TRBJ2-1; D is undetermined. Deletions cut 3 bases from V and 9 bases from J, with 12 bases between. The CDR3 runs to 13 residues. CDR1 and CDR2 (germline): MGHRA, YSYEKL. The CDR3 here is CASSQGFRTEQFF. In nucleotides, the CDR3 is TGCGCCAGCAGCCAGGGATTCCGGACTGAGCAGTTCTTC.

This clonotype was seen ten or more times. CDR3 sequence: CASSQDGNRAEETQYF. The CDR3 bases are TGCGCCAGCAGCCAAGATGGAAACAGGGCGGAAGAGACCCAGTACTTC. The gene calls are TRBV4-3 and TRBJ2-5, with D possibly being TRBD1 (6 bases). Germline assignment: CDR1 LGHNA and CDR2 YSLEER. The CDR3 covers 16 residues. V was clipped by 0 bases and J by 3 bases, with 14 bases between them.

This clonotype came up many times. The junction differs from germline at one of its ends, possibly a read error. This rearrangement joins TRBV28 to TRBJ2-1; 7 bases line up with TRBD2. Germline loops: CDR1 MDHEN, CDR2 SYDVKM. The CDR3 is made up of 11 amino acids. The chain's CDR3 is CASRAGPYRIF. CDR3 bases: TGTGCCAGCAGAGCGGGACCCTATAGGATCTTC.

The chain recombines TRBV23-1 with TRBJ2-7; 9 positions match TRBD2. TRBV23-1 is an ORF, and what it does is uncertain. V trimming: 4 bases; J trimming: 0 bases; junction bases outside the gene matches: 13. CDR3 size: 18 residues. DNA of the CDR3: TGCGCCAGCAGTCTACAAAGCGGGAGGACCTATAGCTCCTACGAGCAGTACTTC. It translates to CASSLQSGRTYSSYEQYF.

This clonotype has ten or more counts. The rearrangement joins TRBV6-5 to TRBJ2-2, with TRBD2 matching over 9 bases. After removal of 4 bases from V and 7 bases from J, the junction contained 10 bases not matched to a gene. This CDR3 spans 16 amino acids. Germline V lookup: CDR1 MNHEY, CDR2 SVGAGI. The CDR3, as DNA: TGTGCCAGCAGTTCCCGGCGGGAGGGCCTCGGCGGGGAGCTGTTTTTT. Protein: CASSSRREGLGGELFF.

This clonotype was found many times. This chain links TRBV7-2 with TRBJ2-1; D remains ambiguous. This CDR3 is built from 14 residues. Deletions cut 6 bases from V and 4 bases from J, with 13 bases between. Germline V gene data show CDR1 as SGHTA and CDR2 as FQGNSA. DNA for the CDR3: TGTGCCAGCAGTTACGAAAGACTGTACAATGAGCAGTTCTTC. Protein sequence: CASSYERLYNEQFF.

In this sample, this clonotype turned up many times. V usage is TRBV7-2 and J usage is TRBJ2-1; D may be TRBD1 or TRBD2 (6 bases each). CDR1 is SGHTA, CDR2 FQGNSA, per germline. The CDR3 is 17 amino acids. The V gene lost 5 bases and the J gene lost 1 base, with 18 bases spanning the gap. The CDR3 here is CASSLGGSGWSYNEQFF. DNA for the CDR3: TGTGCCAGCAGCCTAGGGGGGAGCGGGTGGTCCTACAATGAGCAGTTCTTC. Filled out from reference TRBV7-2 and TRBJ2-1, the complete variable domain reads GAGVSQSPSNKVTEKGKDVELRCDPISGHTALYWYRQSLGQGLEFLIYFQGNSAPDKSGLPSDRFSAERTGGSVSTLTIQRTQQEDSAVYLCASSLGGSGWSYNEQFFGPGTRLTVL.

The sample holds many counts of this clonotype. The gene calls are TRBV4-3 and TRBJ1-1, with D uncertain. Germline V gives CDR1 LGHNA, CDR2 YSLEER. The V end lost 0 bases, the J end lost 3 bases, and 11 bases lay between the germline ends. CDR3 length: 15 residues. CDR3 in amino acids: CASSQDGNSYTEAFF. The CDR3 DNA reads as TGCGCCAGCAGCCAAGATGGAAACAGCTACACTGAAGCTTTCTTT.

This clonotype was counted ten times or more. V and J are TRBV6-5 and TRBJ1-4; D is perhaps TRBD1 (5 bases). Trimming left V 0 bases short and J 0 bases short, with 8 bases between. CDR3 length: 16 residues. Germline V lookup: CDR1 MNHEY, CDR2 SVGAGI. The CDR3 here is CASSYSGRATNEKLFF. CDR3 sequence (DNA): TGTGCCAGCAGTTACTCGGGCAGGGCAACTAATGAAAAACTGTTTTTT.

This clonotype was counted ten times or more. The CDR3 protein is CASSLKGGGAGELFF. The CDR3 DNA is TGTGCCAGCAGCTTAAAGGGAGGGGGAGCCGGGGAGCTGTTTTTT. The genes are TRBV5-6 and TRBJ2-2, with D tentatively TRBD2 (7 bases). Per germline, CDR1 SGHDT and CDR2 YYEEEE. The CDR3 spans 15 residues. Trimming pared 2 bases from V and 6 bases from J, leaving 14 bases between.

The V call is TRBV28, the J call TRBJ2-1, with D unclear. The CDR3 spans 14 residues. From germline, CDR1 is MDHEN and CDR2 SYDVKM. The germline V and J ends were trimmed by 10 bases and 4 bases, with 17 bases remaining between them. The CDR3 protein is CATLSFNSYNEQFF. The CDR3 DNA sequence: TGTGCCACATTATCCTTTAACTCTTACAATGAGCAGTTCTTC.